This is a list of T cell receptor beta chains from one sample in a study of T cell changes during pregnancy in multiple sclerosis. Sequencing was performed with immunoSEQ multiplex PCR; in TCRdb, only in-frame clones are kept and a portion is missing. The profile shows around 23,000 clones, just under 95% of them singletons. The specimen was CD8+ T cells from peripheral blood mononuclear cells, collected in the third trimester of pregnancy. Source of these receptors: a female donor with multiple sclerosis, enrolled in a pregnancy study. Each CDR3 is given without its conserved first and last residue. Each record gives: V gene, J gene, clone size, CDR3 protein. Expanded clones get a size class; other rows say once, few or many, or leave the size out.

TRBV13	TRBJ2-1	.	ASSFSPTSGGHISYNEQF
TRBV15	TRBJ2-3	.	ATSRGPSGEADTQY
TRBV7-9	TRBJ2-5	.	ASSPTSGSQETQY
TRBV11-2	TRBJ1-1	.	ASSSDDGAWTEAF
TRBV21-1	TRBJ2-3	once	ASSSISTDTQY
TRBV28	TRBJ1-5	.	ASSFPGESNQPQH
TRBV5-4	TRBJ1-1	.	ASSFGRVTEAF
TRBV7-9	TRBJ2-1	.	ASSLLTRSWQGEGSEQF
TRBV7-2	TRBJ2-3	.	ASSASGTSGGQDTQY
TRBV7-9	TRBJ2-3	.	ASSAKDKSTDTQY
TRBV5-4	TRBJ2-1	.	ASSLNLNEQF
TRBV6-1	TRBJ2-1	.	ALSELAGTNNEQF
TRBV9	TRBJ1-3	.	ASTSYRMGGSGNTIY
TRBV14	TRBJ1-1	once	ASSRLDRTNTEAF
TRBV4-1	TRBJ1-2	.	ASRGIPGHQRLEYGYT
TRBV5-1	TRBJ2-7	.	ASSLGTTYEQY
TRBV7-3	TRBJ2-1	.	ASSFRDFGSYNEQF
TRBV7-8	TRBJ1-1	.	ASSRDRGRTEAF
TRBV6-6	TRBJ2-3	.	ASSYSGLFTDTQY
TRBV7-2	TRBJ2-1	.	ASSLSPGLGGEQF
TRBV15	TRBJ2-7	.	ATSRDGTGGAGFPYEQY
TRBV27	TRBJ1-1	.	ASSLTGYTEAF
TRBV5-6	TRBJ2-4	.	ASSIDRDGAKNIQY
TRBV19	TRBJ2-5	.	ATLGGLDGTQY
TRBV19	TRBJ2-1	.	ASSMRPAGYNEQF
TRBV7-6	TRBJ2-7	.	ASSLADPGQVIYEQY
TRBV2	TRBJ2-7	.	ASSLPGGLASYEQY
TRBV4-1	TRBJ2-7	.	ASSQEEGLDEQY
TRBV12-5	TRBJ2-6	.	ASGETAAGQSRANVLT
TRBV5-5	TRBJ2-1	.	ASSFHPEGYNEQF
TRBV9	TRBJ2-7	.	ASSVRGRIAGRSSYEQY
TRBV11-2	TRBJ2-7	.	ASSMGQGVSEQY
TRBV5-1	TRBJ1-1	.	ASSLDRGNTEAF
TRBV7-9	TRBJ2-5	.	ASSLGTEGIETQY
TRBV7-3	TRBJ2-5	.	ASSLGQGLTQETQY
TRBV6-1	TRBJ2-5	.	ASSEAGAQETQY
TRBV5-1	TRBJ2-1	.	ASSLVGQGLSYNEQF
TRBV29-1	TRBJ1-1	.	SVDRGRTEAF
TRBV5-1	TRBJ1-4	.	ASSPFSPVATNEKLF
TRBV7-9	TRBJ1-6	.	ASSLDSAFYNSPLH
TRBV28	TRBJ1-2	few	ASSLTGQAGYT
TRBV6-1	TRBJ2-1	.	ASSPAGENEQF
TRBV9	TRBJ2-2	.	ASSPQDPNTGELF
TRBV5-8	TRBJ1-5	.	ASSAYNQPQH
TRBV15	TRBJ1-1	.	ATSSRGPGTEAF
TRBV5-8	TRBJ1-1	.	ASSLAGWTGEVNTEAF
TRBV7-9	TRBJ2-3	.	ASSKTGGRTDTQY